Below are 15 T cell receptor beta chains sequenced from a single sample in a study of blood T cell repertoires in COVID-19. Only in-frame clones appear in the TCRdb table, and some are missing; sequencing was by immunoSEQ multiplex PCR. The repertoire holds fewer than 25,000 clones, with 75% to 90% as singletons. Sequencing was performed on peripheral blood. The origin of the receptors is a human donor with acute or convalescent COVID-19. The donor label of this sample is uncertain.

The chain carries TRBV25-1 and TRBJ2-3; the match to TRBD2 covers 10 bases. The V gene end was trimmed by 7 bases and the J gene end by 3 bases; junction bases not matched to a gene: 4. CDR1 and CDR2 (germline): MGHDK, SYGVNS. The CDR3 covers 14 residues. CDR3 amino acids: CASTRAGGTDTQYF. The CDR3 bases are TGTGCCAGCACCCGAGCGGGGGGGACAGATACGCAGTATTTT. Drawing the rest from reference TRBV25-1 and TRBJ2-3, the complete variable domain is EADIYQTPRYLVIGTGKKITLECSQTMGHDKMYWYQQDPGMELHLIHYSYGVNSTEKGDLSSESTVSRIRTEHFPLTLESARPSHTSQYLCASTRAGGTDTQYFGPGTRLTVL.

The chain uses TRBV30 and TRBJ2-7, with a possible D match to TRBD2 (6 bases). Trimming took off 4 bases at V and 7 bases at J, with 14 bases between the two ends. There are 12 residues in the CDR3. CDR1 GTSNPN and CDR2 SVGIG come from the germline V gene (reference sequence). Here the CDR3 reads CAWIRDSLEQYF. CDR3 sequence (DNA): TGTGCCTGGATCCGGGACTCATTGGAGCAGTACTTC. The full variable domain, in which reference TRBV30 and TRBJ2-7 provide the parts outside the CDR3, is SQTIHQWPATLVQPVGSPLSLECTVEGTSNPNLYWYRQAAGRGLQLLFYSVGIGQISSEVPQNLSASRPQDRQFILSSKKLLLSDSGFYLCAWIRDSLEQYFGPGTRLTVT.

The V call is TRBV9, the J call TRBJ2-7, with D uncertain. The CDR3 is 15 amino acids. Germline V gives CDR1 SGDLS, CDR2 YYNGEE. V lost 0 bases and J lost 5, with 15 bases in between. The CDR3 region has the DNA TGTGCCAGCAGCGTAGCGGGTGTGCCGGTAAACGAGCAGTACTTC. Protein: CASSVAGVPVNEQYF.

This clone was seen once. The CDR3 here is CASSIWREGRKETQYF. CDR3 DNA sequence: TGTGCCAGTAGTATCTGGCGGGAGGGCCGGAAAGAGACCCAGTACTTC. The rearrangement uses TRBV19 and TRBJ2-5, with 9 positions matching TRBD2. In germline, CDR1 is LNHDA, CDR2 SQIVND (reference sequence). The CDR3 is 16 amino acids. The V segment lost 3 bases and the J segment 3 bases; nucleotides outside the gene matches: 8.

The rearrangement joins TRBV11-2 to TRBJ1-2; D uncertain. Trimming pared 1 base from V and 5 bases from J, leaving 14 bases between. The CDR3 has 15 residues. Germline V lookup: CDR1 SGHAT, CDR2 FQNNGV. The CDR3 reads CASSLGTRDGYGYTF. The CDR3 region has the DNA TGTGCCAGCAGCTTAGGTACACGGGATGGATATGGCTACACCTTC. The full variable domain, completed using reference TRBV11-2 and TRBJ1-2, is EAGVAQSPRYKIIEKRQSVAFWCNPISGHATLYWYQQILGQGPKLLIQFQNNGVVDDSQLPKDRFSAERLKGVDSTLKIQPAKLEDSAVYLCASSLGTRDGYGYTFGSGTRLTVV.

CDR3 coding DNA: TGTGCCAGCAGTGAAGTGATTCTGGGACAGTTAACTGAAGCTTTCTTT. As protein: CASSEVILGQLTEAFF. The V gene is TRBV6-1, the J gene TRBJ1-1, with TRBD1 matching over 7 bases. The CDR3 length is 16 residues. Germline lookup yields CDR1 MNHNS and CDR2 SASEGT. With V trimmed by 1 base and J by 5 bases, 10 bases remained unmatched.

This clone has just one count. The rearrangement links TRBV2 to TRBJ2-7, with TRBD1 matching 9 bases. Germline CDR1 reads SNHLY; CDR2 reads FYNNEI. The CDR3 has 14 residues. J gave up 0 bases and V 7 bases, and 4 bases lay outside the gene matches. This CDR3 reads CASKGQGSSYEQYF. The CDR3 nucleotides are TGTGCCAGCAAGGGACAGGGTAGCTCCTACGAGCAGTACTTC.

This clone was counted only a few times. The gene calls are TRBV29-1 and TRBJ1-2; D unresolved. The V gene lost 3 bases and the J gene lost 8 bases, with 13 bases spanning the gap. There are 12 residues in the CDR3. Germline CDR1 is SQVTM and CDR2 is ANQGSEA. CDR3 region: CSVDPQLSGYTF. The CDR3 coding sequence is TGCAGCGTTGATCCCCAACTATCCGGCTACACCTTC.

The V and J genes are TRBV7-8 and TRBJ2-3; 11 nucleotides line up with TRBD2. The CDR3 is made up of 14 amino acids. V was pared by 5 bases and J by 5 bases, with 3 bases of the junction left unmatched. Germline V CDR1 and CDR2: SGHVS, FQNEAQ. The CDR3 DNA reads as TGTGCCAGCAGCCCTAGCGGGGGGATAGATACGCAGTATTTT. Its translation is CASSPSGGIDTQYF.

This clone is a singleton in its sample. The chain combines TRBV4-3 with TRBJ2-1; unclear D gene. V lost 0 bases, J lost 1 base, and 7 bases lay in between. CDR3 length: 15 amino acids. CDR1 and CDR2 from the germline V gene are LGHNA and YSLEER. CDR3 in amino acids: CASSQESGSYNEQFF. The CDR3 DNA is TGCGCCAGCAGCCAAGAATCGGGTTCCTACAATGAGCAGTTCTTC.

V is TRBV9 and J is TRBJ2-1; no firm D call. Germline CDR1 and CDR2: SGDLS and YYNGEE. The CDR3 has 15 amino acids. V lost 0 bases and J lost 2, with 9 bases in between. DNA for the CDR3: TGTGCCAGCAGCGTAGGGGCACCCCCCTACAATGAGCAGTTCTTC. It specifies CASSVGAPPYNEQFF.

The chain links TRBV2 to TRBJ1-5; D is unclear. Germline CDR1 is SNHLY and CDR2 is FYNNEI. The CDR3 runs 13 residues. The V end was cut by 5 bases, the J end by 4 bases, with 9 bases between. The CDR3 loop reads CASSRSVNQPQHF. DNA for the CDR3: TGTGCCAGCAGTAGGAGCGTGAATCAGCCCCAGCATTTT.

In DNA form, the CDR3 reads TGTGCCACCTCCTACAGGGATAACACAGATACGCAGTATTTT. Amino acid sequence: CATSYRDNTDTQYF. The chain joins TRBV10-3 to TRBJ2-3, with D possibly matching TRBD1 (6 bases). This CDR3 is built from 14 residues. Trimming pared 10 bases from V and 2 bases from J, leaving 16 bases between. Germline lookup yields CDR1 ENHRY and CDR2 SYGVKD.

This rearrangement joins TRBV20-1 to TRBJ1-2; D remains unclear. CDR1 DFQATT and CDR2 SNEGSKA come from the germline V gene (reference sequence). Deletions cut 5 bases from V and 6 bases from J, with 10 bases between. This CDR3 contains 11 residues. CDR3 in amino acids: CSASAGNGYTF. The CDR3 bases are TGCAGTGCTTCGGCGGGAAATGGCTACACCTTC.

The rearrangement uses TRBV23-1 and TRBJ1-1; a weak D match, TRBD1 (5 bases). TRBV23-1 is identified as an open reading frame with a role that is uncertain. The CDR3 sequence is 16 residues long. With 6 bases removed from V and 0 bases from J, the gap between germline ends came to 17 bases. The CDR3 region is CASSPRRGYMNTEAFF. The CDR3 DNA sequence: TGCGCCAGCAGCCCGCGTCGGGGGTACATGAACACTGAAGCTTTCTTT.